This T cell receptor beta chain was documented in a study of shared clonotypes between healthy human individuals. This clone was counted once. As yet, its antigen is unknown. Overall study results and limits: Generally, naive subsets came out with larger estimated richness than memory subsets.

Sequencing was performed with immunoSEQ multiplex PCR; in TCRdb, only in-frame clones are kept and a portion is missing. The profile shows about 380,000 clones, around 96% of them singletons. Germline loops: CDR1 MDHEN, CDR2 SYDVKM. The CDR3 extends over 16 amino acids. Germline trimming cut 5 bases from V and 2 bases from J; bases unmatched to any gene: 9. The TCR sequence derives from a man in his thirties or forties in good health. V and J are TRBV28 and TRBJ2-5; 9 bases are shared with TRBD1. Sequenced sample: memory CD8+ T cells sorted from blood. Sample subset: CD45RO+ cells pooled with CCR7-negative TemRA cells. Here the CDR3 reads CASSPLGQGRQETQYF. Written as DNA, the CDR3 is TGTGCCAGCAGTCCCCTGGGACAGGGAAGGCAAGAGACCCAGTACTTC.